The subject of this entry is one T cell receptor beta chain. Its specific antigen is unknown. Qualities for individual bases were not recorded, and no much larger clone is one base off. This record belongs to a study of beta chain features in type 1 diabetes (dated by TCRdb to between 2017 and 2018). Describing the broader study: Mean age, gender distribution, total cell number and subset yield did not differ between patients and healthy donors. A total of around 110,000,000 sorted cells were examined across all samples, and RNA yield correlated strongly with the number of cells per subset. In the study, recently diagnosed type 1 diabetes patients and matched healthy donors were compared on the TCRB repertoires of their sorted circulating CD4+ T cell subsets. Naive and central memory subsets were obtained from all 30 or so donors, but regulatory and stem cell-like memory subsets were isolated from only 8 patients and 8 healthy donors.

Trimmed from V: 5 bases; trimmed from J: 1 base; junction bases lacking a gene match: 5. The germline V gene specifies MDHEN as CDR1 and SYDVKM as CDR2. There are 15 amino acids in the CDR3, from cysteine to phenylalanine inclusive. Only the CDR3 part of the read is kept: 45 bases, read in frame from the first base. The High Capacity cDNA Reverse Transcription Kit was used to reverse transcribe all of the isolated RNA, meaning that expressed TCRB transcripts were what got sequenced. Deep immunoSEQ sequencing was applied to naive, central memory and regulatory T cell samples, giving an average of around 4 million total reads per sample. Sorted cells were lysed in RLT buffer, and RNA was extracted using DNase-treated RNeasy Micro or Mini kits according to cell number. To prevent cross-contamination, each cell subset was processed individually, whereas patient and healthy donor samples were processed jointly. The immunoSEQ multiplex PCR was used to amplify TCRB sequences from cDNA, yielding 87-bp fragments that span the CDR3 region. Sequencing of the amplicons was done on the Illumina HiSeq platform. The study's processing was this. Synthetic template baselines were used to correct PCR bias computationally, reads within Hamming distance 2 were collapsed together, and singletons that could not be merged were discarded. Reads were aligned against IMGT so that V, D and J genes, CDR3 length and insertions or deletions at six rearrangement sites could be assigned. Within each subset, clonotype counts were normalized to sorted cell number, and only after that were true diversity and Gini coefficients computed with the tcR R package. Repertoire sharing was quantified using the overlap coefficient calculated on TCRB nucleotide sequences. Out-of-frame TCRB sequences from naive cells were analyzed as a proxy for the pre-selection repertoire. TCRdb took this table from immuneACCESS and kept in-frame rearrangements with V and J called. Such tables lack part of the clones; where checked against another copy, unresolved V genes explain under half of the gap, and the rest is unexplained. The D gene and trimming were derived from the DNA, and the V and J assignments and clone size from that table. Recorded for this sample are 350,000 to 450,000 clones; over 12% of them occurred a single time. The top ten constitute around 0.02% of the sample.

From each donor, a single peripheral blood sample of around 0.12 L on average was drawn into heparinised tubes. Using a panel that included CD45RO, CCR7, CD25, CD127, CD95 and CD27, naive, central memory, regulatory and stem cell-like memory CD4+ T cells were sorted on a BD FACSAria II. Every sorted population had a purity above 98%. PBMCs were isolated right away by Lymphoprep density gradient centrifugation and were stained directly, without culture. So that batch effects would be minimized, each experiment stained and sorted samples in pairs, pairing one healthy donor with one patient. The paper as a whole reports these results and caveats: In all four CD4+ subsets, TCRB CDR3 length was moderately but significantly shorter in type 1 diabetes patients. Because cDNA was sequenced instead of genomic DNA, highly expressing activated cells could be over-represented, though the groups showed no difference in activation or CD3 levels. Only small numbers of individuals were included in the HLA sub-analyses, which left unresolved whether HLA type had any influence on TCRB rearrangement. The naive, central memory and regulatory TCRB repertoires appeared to resemble one another more closely among patients than among healthy donors. PCR may preferentially amplify shorter templates, but because patient and control samples were amplified and corrected together, any resulting skew would affect both groups equally. At VDJ recombination sites, patients with type 1 diabetes made fewer insertions and deleted more nucleotides, a pattern implying thymic rearrangement abnormalities.

The sequencing input was naive CD4+ T cells from blood. The cell subset or site label for this specimen denotes: true naive CD4+ T cells. The chain was built from TRBV28 and TRBJ2-7, with 10 junctional bases fitting TRBD2. The clonotype comes from a woman younger than 35 in good health. DNA sequence: TGTGCCAGCAGTGATAGCGGGAGGCATTCCTACGAGCAGTACTTC. This yields the protein CASSDSGRHSYEQYF.